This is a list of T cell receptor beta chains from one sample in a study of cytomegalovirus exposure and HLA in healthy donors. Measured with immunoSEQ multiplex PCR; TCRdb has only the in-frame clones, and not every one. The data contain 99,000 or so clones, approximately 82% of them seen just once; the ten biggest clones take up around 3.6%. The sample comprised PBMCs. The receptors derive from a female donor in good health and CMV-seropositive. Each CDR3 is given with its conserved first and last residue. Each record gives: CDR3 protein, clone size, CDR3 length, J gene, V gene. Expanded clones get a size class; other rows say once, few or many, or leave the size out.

cdr3_aa: CASSPSGGNEKLFF
clone_size: .
cdr3_length: 14
j_call: TRBJ1-4
v_call: TRBV5-4

cdr3_aa: CASSLARQGTYEQYF
clone_size: .
cdr3_length: 15
j_call: TRBJ2-7
v_call: TRBV7-9

cdr3_aa: CASSYPQDEKLFF
clone_size: .
cdr3_length: 13
j_call: TRBJ1-4
v_call: TRBV6-5

cdr3_aa: CATSRKRVKPSSYEQYF
clone_size: few
cdr3_length: 17
j_call: TRBJ2-7
v_call: TRBV15

cdr3_aa: CASSSDGLSGNTIYF
clone_size: once
cdr3_length: 15
j_call: TRBJ1-3
v_call: TRBV11-2

cdr3_aa: CASTLFGSLGNQPQHF
clone_size: once
cdr3_length: 16
j_call: TRBJ1-5
v_call: TRBV2

cdr3_aa: CAISESGTANTEAFF
clone_size: .
cdr3_length: 15
j_call: TRBJ1-1
v_call: TRBV10-3

cdr3_aa: CATSTDRGDTEAFF
clone_size: .
cdr3_length: 14
j_call: TRBJ1-1
v_call: TRBV15

cdr3_aa: CASSIELPGPQHF
clone_size: .
cdr3_length: 13
j_call: TRBJ1-5
v_call: TRBV19

cdr3_aa: CASSILGAYEQYF
clone_size: .
cdr3_length: 13
j_call: TRBJ2-7
v_call: TRBV19

cdr3_aa: CASSLIAGTYEQYF
clone_size: .
cdr3_length: 14
j_call: TRBJ2-7
v_call: TRBV5-1

cdr3_aa: CASSYPNIPGQSSYEQYF
clone_size: .
cdr3_length: 18
j_call: TRBJ2-7
v_call: TRBV7-9

cdr3_aa: CASSLVATSSYEQYF
clone_size: .
cdr3_length: 15
j_call: TRBJ2-7
v_call: TRBV5-5

cdr3_aa: CASRQGPGDYGYTF
clone_size: .
cdr3_length: 14
j_call: TRBJ1-2
v_call: TRBV2

cdr3_aa: CASSEGTTVGNTIYF
clone_size: .
cdr3_length: 15
j_call: TRBJ1-3
v_call: TRBV6-1

cdr3_aa: CASSHWGAGETQYF
clone_size: .
cdr3_length: 14
j_call: TRBJ2-5
v_call: TRBV7-9

cdr3_aa: CASSVGAGSGGYYEQYF
clone_size: .
cdr3_length: 17
j_call: TRBJ2-7
v_call: TRBV9

cdr3_aa: CASSLPDRGGYTF
clone_size: once
cdr3_length: 13
j_call: TRBJ1-2
v_call: TRBV28

cdr3_aa: CASSLANRGPTGELFF
clone_size: .
cdr3_length: 16
j_call: TRBJ2-2
v_call: TRBV7-2

cdr3_aa: CASSPYSGGAYEQYF
clone_size: few
cdr3_length: 15
j_call: TRBJ2-7
v_call: TRBV6-6

cdr3_aa: CSERRQGNTEAFF
clone_size: .
cdr3_length: 13
j_call: TRBJ1-1
v_call: TRBV29-1

cdr3_aa: CASSDRGLSYEQYF
clone_size: .
cdr3_length: 14
j_call: TRBJ2-7
v_call: TRBV6-5

cdr3_aa: CASSDRQGNNEQFF
clone_size: .
cdr3_length: 14
j_call: TRBJ2-1
v_call: TRBV9

cdr3_aa: CASSLIPGTTNTEAFF
clone_size: .
cdr3_length: 16
j_call: TRBJ1-1
v_call: TRBV5-1

cdr3_aa: CASSPSGGTDTQYF
clone_size: once
cdr3_length: 14
j_call: TRBJ2-3
v_call: TRBV19

cdr3_aa: CASSYRGLPYEQYF
clone_size: few
cdr3_length: 14
j_call: TRBJ2-7
v_call: TRBV7-2

cdr3_aa: CASSSLAGAHNEQFF
clone_size: .
cdr3_length: 15
j_call: TRBJ2-1
v_call: TRBV27

cdr3_aa: CATSGHAGETQYF
clone_size: few
cdr3_length: 13
j_call: TRBJ2-5
v_call: TRBV15

cdr3_aa: CAISPLPSGRVDTQYF
clone_size: .
cdr3_length: 16
j_call: TRBJ2-3
v_call: TRBV10-3

cdr3_aa: CASSVDSPGYGYTF
clone_size: .
cdr3_length: 14
j_call: TRBJ1-2
v_call: TRBV9

cdr3_aa: CATQVAGAANIQYF
clone_size: .
cdr3_length: 14
j_call: TRBJ2-4
v_call: TRBV19

cdr3_aa: CASSFGQLSGANVLTF
clone_size: .
cdr3_length: 16
j_call: TRBJ2-6
v_call: TRBV5-6

cdr3_aa: CASSASALLAGIYNEQFF
clone_size: .
cdr3_length: 18
j_call: TRBJ2-1
v_call: TRBV9

cdr3_aa: CASSSNQQGRTEAFF
clone_size: .
cdr3_length: 15
j_call: TRBJ1-1
v_call: TRBV13

cdr3_aa: CASSQDQGQGFYEQYF
clone_size: .
cdr3_length: 16
j_call: TRBJ2-7
v_call: TRBV14

cdr3_aa: CASRLVGQNSYEQYF
clone_size: .
cdr3_length: 15
j_call: TRBJ2-7
v_call: TRBV5-5

cdr3_aa: CASSELGGRANEQFF
clone_size: .
cdr3_length: 15
j_call: TRBJ2-1
v_call: TRBV2

cdr3_aa: CASSFDRAWAEAFF
clone_size: .
cdr3_length: 14
j_call: TRBJ1-1
v_call: TRBV11-2